In its sample, the clone carrying this T cell receptor beta chain was seen once. Its antigen is still unknown. This CDR3 has 16 residues. V trimming: 4 bases; J trimming: 1 base; junction bases outside the gene matches: 8. Germline loops: CDR1 MNHNY, CDR2 SVGAGI (reference sequence). The record originates from a study of identifying expanded T cells in peripheral blood. Healthy donors had no documented immune events, such as infections, while sampled. General study findings and limits: Variance in clone template counts between approximately two-week samples significantly increased with total template count across all healthy donors. Differentially abundant clones: roughly 1.2 between replicates, 15 to 17 at about two weeks, roughly 18 at four.

Produced via immunoSEQ multiplex PCR; TCRdb's table is partial and in-frame only. This table has approximately 81,000 clones, 84% appearing once. This TCR was sampled from a person aged 18 to 75 in good health. The chain links TRBV6-6 to TRBJ1-1, with 8 bases matching TRBD1. The sample was blood. In nucleotides, the CDR3 is TGTGCCAGCAGTTCCTCCTTAACAGGGGGGAACACTGAAGCTTTCTTT. Its translation: CASSSSLTGGNTEAFF.